This T cell receptor beta chain is from a study of T-cell reconstitution after alpha-beta-depleted transplantation in children. Study-level points and caveats: Reportedly, alpha-beta T cells present about two months post-transplant originated from several hundred expanded clones of graft origin. One year after transplant, T-cell counts and diversity came mostly from newly produced T cells. Surviving recipient T cells and thymic progenitors underlay high day-60 TCRbeta diversity in some patients.

Construction of the TCRbeta library involved unique molecular identifiers. TCRdb independently ran MiXCR on the PCR reads; one entry per CDR3 protein. The table has about 980,000 distinct CDR3 sequences, about 29% seen once. Regarding this clonotype: Its antigen is not identified.

With 3 bases clipped from V and 3 bases from J, the junction kept 8 bases outside the gene matches. CDR3 length: 16 residues. Germline CDR1 SQVTM, CDR2 ANQGSEA. This specimen was PBMCs, mostly from graft donor cells, taken 360 days after TCRalphabeta/CD19-depleted stem cell transplant. The clonotype was recovered from a boy under two years old who had a stem cell transplant for SCID, so the T cells may come from the graft donor. The chain recombines TRBV29-1 with TRBJ1-2; 12 positions match TRBD1. The CDR3 DNA sequence: TGCAGCGTTGATGGGACAGGGGGCCCCTACTACTATGGCTACACCTTC. It specifies CSVDGTGGPYYYGYTF.